Listed below are T cell receptor beta chains from one sample, sequenced in a study of metastatic and nonmetastatic thyroid tumors. TCRdb re-clonotyped the PCR reads through MiXCR. The repertoire has 40,000 to 55,000 clones, 15% to 20% of them found once; the top ten carry about 20%. The sample taken for sequencing was blood. These receptors came from a female donor with papillary thyroid cancer or a benign thyroid nodule (not recorded which). Some clones in this sample may be carry-over from other donors' samples. The CDR3 runs from the conserved cysteine through the conserved F or W. The D gene is left open where the match is weak. Rows give clone size only sometimes, using once, few, many, or a class for an expanded clone.

d_gene	j_gene	abundance	v_gene	CDR3aa	CDR3nt
-	TRBJ1-5	many	TRBV2	CASSEQLDQPQHF	TGTGCCAGCAGTGAACAGCTCGATCAGCCCCAGCATTTT
TRBD1	TRBJ1-1	many	TRBV20-1	CSATQGEVEAFF	TGCAGTGCAACACAGGGGGAAGTTGAAGCTTTCTTT
TRBD1	TRBJ2-7	many	TRBV2	CASNLGQGAYEQYF	TGTGCCAGCAACCTGGGACAGGGAGCCTACGAGCAGTACTTC
-	TRBJ1-4	many	TRBV5-1	CASSRAGQDEKLFF	TGCGCCAGCAGCAGAGCGGGACAAGATGAAAAACTGTTTTTT
TRBD2	TRBJ2-1	many	TRBV2	CASSAVSSGRQYNEQFF	TGTGCCAGCAGTGCAGTTTCTAGCGGGAGACAGTACAATGAGCAGTTCTTC
-	TRBJ2-2	medium-sized	TRBV11-3	CASSLRGANGELFF	TGTGCCAGCAGCTTACGGGGGGCGAACGGGGAGCTGTTTTTT
-	TRBJ2-3	-	TRBV20-1	CSALEADTQYF	TGCAGTGCCTTAGAGGCAGATACCCAGTATTTT
TRBD2	TRBJ2-1	many	TRBV9	CASSGGLAGMVFEQFF	TGTGCCAGCAGCGGGGGACTAGCGGGAATGGTATTCGAGCAGTTCTTC
-	TRBJ1-5	many	TRBV2	CASSSQGPQHF	TGTGCCAGCAGTTCTCAGGGACCCCAGCATTTT
TRBD2	TRBJ2-3	many	TRBV3-1	CASSQDRSGSSWPHTDTQYF	TGTGCCAGCAGCCAAGATAGGAGCGGGAGCTCGTGGCCCCACACAGATACGCAGTATTTT
-	TRBJ2-1	-	TRBV2	CASSDFVLSGPLNEQFF	TGTGCCAGCAGTGATTTCGTCTTAAGCGGACCCTTGAATGAGCAGTTCTTC
TRBD2	TRBJ2-5	many	TRBV7-2	CASSFRSGLEETQYF	TGTGCCAGCAGCTTCCGATCGGGACTAGAGGAGACCCAGTACTTC
TRBD1	TRBJ1-1	many	TRBV19	CASKTGGVNTEAFF	TGTGCCAGTAAAACAGGGGGCGTGAACACTGAAGCTTTCTTT
-	TRBJ2-7	many	TRBV7-2	CASSSTGYEQCF	TGTGCCAGCAGCTCCACAGGATACGAGCAGTGCTTC
-	TRBJ2-5	many	TRBV5-1	CASSLAGDGGQETQYF	TGCGCCAGCAGCTTGGCAGGGGACGGGGGCCAAGAGACCCAGTACTTC
TRBD2	TRBJ2-1	-	TRBV6-2/TRBV6-3	CASSYSFAGGPGEQFF	TGTGCCAGCAGTTACTCTTTCGCGGGAGGGCCGGGTGAGCAGTTCTTC
-	TRBJ1-4	many	TRBV6-1	CASRLRQPATNEKLFF	TGTGCCAGCAGACTCAGACAGCCCGCAACTAATGAAAAACTGTTTTTT
-	TRBJ2-7	medium-sized	TRBV12-3/TRBV12-4	CASSPRRDTYEQYF	TGTGCCAGCAGTCCACGACGGGACACCTACGAGCAGTACTTC
-	TRBJ2-1	-	TRBV20-1	CSAQRGQANYNEQDF	TGCAGTGCTCAGAGAGGGCAGGCCAACTACAATGAGCAGGACTTC
-	TRBJ2-7	many	TRBV20-1	CSAGDYEQYF	TGCAGTGCTGGAGACTACGAGCAGTACTTC
TRBD2	TRBJ2-1	many	TRBV12-3/TRBV12-4	CASRLASGGEQFF	TGTGCCAGCAGGCTAGCTAGCGGAGGGGAGCAGTTCTTC
-	TRBJ1-2	-	TRBV20-1	CSARRGGSNYGYTF	TGCAGTGCGCGGCGTGGAGGGTCTAACTATGGCTACACCTTC
TRBD1	TRBJ2-7	-	TRBV28	CASSRPGGAGLGEQYF	TGTGCCAGCAGTAGACCAGGGGGTGCCGGGTTAGGCGAGCAGTACTTC
-	TRBJ1-1	many	TRBV20-1	CSARRGFDTEAFF	TGCAGTGCTAGGAGGGGCTTCGACACTGAAGCTTTCTTT
TRBD1	TRBJ1-2	few	TRBV6-1	CASSQQGNYGYTF	TGTGCCAGCAGTCAACAGGGGAACTATGGCTACACCTTC
TRBD1	TRBJ1-1	-	TRBV6-1	CASTQETGNTEAFF	TGTGCCAGCACTCAAGAGACAGGGAATACTGAAGCTTTCTTT
-	TRBJ2-6	many	TRBV6-1	CASSLLGGYSGANVLTF	TGTGCCAGCAGCCTGTTGGGGGGATACTCTGGGGCCAACGTCCTGACTTTC